This paragraph covers one TCR beta chain sequence. Its antigen is unknown. PCR involved 60 Vbeta and 13 Jbeta primers. Profiling relied on immunoSEQ multiplex PCR, and the TCRdb table lists in-frame clones only, not all of them. The data contain 65,000 to 90,000 clones, under 80% of them singletons. These data originate in a study of cytomegalovirus exposure and HLA in healthy donors. V was pared by 3 bases and J by 8 bases, with 14 bases of the junction left unmatched. CDR1 LNHDA and CDR2 SQIVND come from the germline V gene (reference sequence). The CDR3 contains 16 residues. Healthy bone marrow donors made up the donors. The study, taken as a whole, reports: In a later analysis, TCR association rates varied by HLA locus: DRB1 most, HLA-C fewest.

The rearrangement uses TRBV19 and TRBJ1-2; 8 bases line up with TRBD1. The material sequenced was PBMCs. The source is a man aged 55 to 70 in good health and CMV-seronegative. The DNA for the CDR3 is TGTGCCAGTAGTATTGACAGTGGACAGGGAAGCGTAGGCTACACCTTC. Amino acids: CASSIDSGQGSVGYTF.